This T cell receptor beta chain was retrieved from a study of blood T cell repertoires in COVID-19. Unmatched junction bases numbered 7, after V lost 3 bases and J lost 6 bases. The CDR3 is 16 amino acids. Germline V CDR1 and CDR2: LGHNA, YNFKEQ. Repertoires were generated with immunoSEQ multiplex PCR, while TCRdb's copy carries only in-frame clones and drops some. The repertoire has roughly 100,000 clones, 90% to 95% of them found once; the top ten carry roughly 1.8%. This sequence was found in a human donor with active COVID-19. The donor label of this sample is uncertain. The sequenced material came from peripheral blood. V and J are TRBV4-2 and TRBJ2-1; TRBD2 aligns across 11 bases. The CDR3 loop is CASSQVAGGLRNEQFF. The CDR3, as DNA: TGTGCCAGCAGCCAGGTAGCGGGGGGGCTTCGCAATGAGCAGTTCTTC.